This passage covers 2 T cell receptor beta chains from one sample sequenced in a study of shared clonotypes between healthy human individuals. Profiling relied on immunoSEQ multiplex PCR, and the TCRdb table lists in-frame clones only, not all of them. The sample records about 460,000 clones, 70% to 80% being singletons. The material sequenced was PBMCs. These receptors were taken from a woman in her thirties or forties in good health. Some clones in this sample may be carry-over from other donors' samples.

The genes are TRBV9 and TRBJ1-3, with D unresolved. V was clipped by 0 bases and J by 0 bases, with 7 bases between them. The CDR3 has 15 amino acids. Germline V gene lookup returns CDR1 SGDLS and CDR2 YYNGEE. The CDR3 sequence: CASSVAWGSGNTIYF. The CDR3 DNA is TGTGCCAGCAGCGTAGCTTGGGGCTCTGGAAACACCATATATTTT.

This rearrangement joins TRBV30 to TRBJ2-7, with 8 bases fitting TRBD1. Germline trimming cut 0 bases from V and 4 bases from J; bases unmatched to any gene: 8. CDR3 length: 15 amino acids. Germline assignment: CDR1 GTSNPN and CDR2 SVGIG (reference sequence). The CDR3 protein is CAWSVVGRGPYEQYF. The CDR3 DNA sequence: TGTGCCTGGAGTGTAGTAGGCAGGGGGCCTTACGAGCAGTACTTC.